The source of this T cell receptor (beta chain) is a study of blood T cell repertoires in COVID-19. Study overall: Samples of COVID-19 (acute and convalescent) were obtained from the United States, Italy and Spain.

With V trimmed by 4 bases and J by 4 bases, 6 bases remained unmatched. The V gene's germline CDR1 is SGHKS and CDR2 YYEKEE (reference sequence). The length of the CDR3 is 15 residues. Study processing details: Reference gene primers were amplified, and this amplification served to estimate nucleated cell counts. This table comes from immunoSEQ multiplex PCR, and its TCRdb copy is limited to in-frame clones, with some not included. The V and J calls and clone size are taken from that table; D and trimming were inferred from the DNA. The sample carries roughly 69,000 clones, around 91% recorded once. The clonotype was recovered from a middle-aged man with acute or convalescent COVID-19. The V and J genes are TRBV5-5 and TRBJ2-2, with 8 bases that match TRBD2. Source material: peripheral blood. The CDR3 sequence: CASSPSSGLTGELFF. The CDR3 coding sequence is TGTGCCAGCAGCCCTTCTAGCGGGCTCACCGGGGAGCTGTTTTTT.